One sample yielded the 10 T cell receptor beta chains listed below, sequenced in a study of regulatory T cells in long-lasting Graves disease. As for time point: newly diagnosed GD, antithyroid drugs for less than 3 months. RNA isolated from PBMCs was used to make the TCR library. Sequencing libraries for TCR beta were prepared with iRepertoire HTBI primers and Arm-PCR of CDR3 regions. TCRdb ran MiXCR on the multiplex PCR reads and lists one entry per CDR3 protein. The data contain a few hundred thousand distinct CDR3 sequences, roughly 12% of them singletons. The sample also formed part of further work on T cells in Graves' hyperthyroidism and ophthalmopathy.

Source: peripheral blood mononuclear cells (PBMCs), taken at new diagnosis, from a patient treated with antithyroid drugs. The receptor source for this set is a woman aged 18 to 35 with Graves disease.

Only a few counts were recorded for this clonotype. V gene TRBV7-9 combines with J gene TRBJ1-4; perhaps TRBD1 as D (6 bases). The V and J ends lost 0 bases and 4 bases respectively, with 9 bases between them. Germline V gene sequence: CDR1 SEHNR, CDR2 FQNEAQ (reference sequence). This CDR3 region has 15 residues. CDR3 nucleotides: TGTGCCAGCAGCTTAGCAACAGGGCTTAATGAAAAACTGTTTTTT. Residues: CASSLATGLNEKLFF.

Ten or more counts support this clonotype. The gene calls are TRBV7-2 and TRBJ1-5; 9 positions match TRBD1. The CDR3 has 17 amino acids. Germline V gene lookup returns CDR1 SGHTA and CDR2 FQGNSA. The junction had 10 bases not matched to a gene; V was cut back by 1 base and J by 6 bases. The CDR3 DNA sequence: TGTGCCAGCAGCTTAGTCCCGACAGGGGGTTACGGTCAGCCCCAGCATTTT. Protein sequence: CASSLVPTGGYGQPQHF.

This clonotype was observed many times. The chain uses TRBV20-1 and TRBJ1-3, with no clear D. Germline values: CDR1 DFQATT, CDR2 SNEGSKA (reference sequence). The CDR3 extends over 13 amino acids. V shed 8 bases and J shed 4 bases, with 15 bases lying between them. In DNA form, the CDR3 reads TGCAGTCCTCGTCCGGCTGGGGGAAACACCATATATTTT. As protein: CSPRPAGGNTIYF.

The chain joins TRBV27 to TRBJ1-6; D is undetermined. CDR3 length: 17 amino acids. The V gene lost 7 bases and the J gene lost 0 bases, with 16 bases spanning the gap. Germline values: CDR1 MNHEY, CDR2 SMNVEV (reference sequence). Here the CDR3 reads CASKAGRTFSYNSPLHF. Written as DNA, the CDR3 is TGTGCCAGCAAAGCCGGGAGGACCTTCTCCTATAATTCACCCCTCCACTTT.

In this sample, this clonotype turned up many times. V and J are TRBV3-1 and TRBJ2-3; the D is unclear. Germline lookup yields CDR1 LGHDT and CDR2 YNNKEL (reference sequence). The CDR3 totals 14 residues. V was cut by 0 bases and J by 4 bases, with 8 bases left in between. As DNA, the CDR3 is TGTGCCAGCAGCCAAGACCTTAAATCAGATACGCAGTATTTT. As protein: CASSQDLKSDTQYF.

The sample holds many counts of this clonotype. The chain links TRBV2 to TRBJ1-5, with 7 bases aligning to TRBD1. The trim removed 3 bases at V and 6 bases at J, leaving 8 bases unmatched. The CDR3 is 15 amino acids. Germline V CDR1 and CDR2: SNHLY, FYNNEI. CDR3 protein: CASSETRQGSQPQHF. Written as DNA, the CDR3 is TGTGCCAGCAGTGAGACTAGACAGGGCAGTCAGCCCCAGCATTTT.

This clonotype was counted a few times. The chain recombines TRBV7-9 with TRBJ1-1, with D perhaps matching TRBD1 (6 bases). Germline lookup yields CDR1 SEHNR and CDR2 FQNEAQ (reference sequence). CDR3 length: 18 residues. The V end was cut by 5 bases, the J end by 2 bases, with 24 bases between. The CDR3 here is CASSARKDSSRLNTEAFF. The CDR3 DNA is TGTGCCAGCAGCGCCCGAAAGGACAGCTCACGCCTTAACACTGAAGCTTTCTTT. The variable domain in full, with the rest retrieved from reference TRBV7-9 and TRBJ1-1, is DTGVSQNPRHKITKRGQNVTFRCDPISEHNRLYWYRQTLGQGPEFLTYFQNEAQLEKSRLLSDRFSAERPKGSFSTLEIQRTEQGDSAMYLCASSARKDSSRLNTEAFFGQGTRLTVV.

Only a few counts were recorded for this clonotype. The J gene is TRBJ2-5, the V gene TRBV20-1; no firm D call. The CDR3 is made up of 14 amino acids. V gave up 0 bases and J gave up 5 bases, with 13 bases separating them. CDR1 is DFQATT, CDR2 SNEGSKA, per germline (reference sequence). CDR3 protein: CSARDFAAQETQYF. CDR3 DNA: TGCAGTGCTAGAGATTTCGCAGCTCAGGAGACCCAGTACTTC.

This clonotype was picked up many times. This chain connects TRBV10-2 to TRBJ2-5, with D maybe TRBD1 (6 bases). The CDR3 runs to 12 residues. V lost 4 bases and J lost 4, with 7 bases in between. Germline V CDR1 and CDR2: WSHSY, SAAADI. CDR3 loop: CASSVDRETQYF. The CDR3 coding sequence is TGCGCCAGCAGTGTGGACAGAGAGACCCAGTACTTC.

This clonotype has at least ten counts. The chain recombines TRBV15 with TRBJ2-5; TRBD2 matches 11 bases. This CDR3 has 18 amino acids. V trimming: 1 base; J trimming: 0 bases; junction bases outside the gene matches: 7. Germline V lookup: CDR1 LNHNV, CDR2 YYDKDF (reference sequence). The CDR3 DNA reads as TGTGCCACCAGCAGAGTTGCGACTAGCGGGGACTACCAAGAGACCCAGTACTTC. As protein: CATSRVATSGDYQETQYF.